The 2 T cell receptor beta chains below come from one sample, sequenced in a study of T cells in Graves' hyperthyroidism and ophthalmopathy. Researchers amplified the TCR beta CDR3 regions from RNA transcripts. With the HTBI primer set, the TCR CDR3 went through a first round of RT-PCR. TCRdb processed the multiplex PCR reads anew with MiXCR; each CDR3 protein has one entry. The table lists a few hundred thousand distinct CDR3 sequences, roughly 18% of them singletons. Sequencing was carried out using blood. These receptor sequences come from a young man with Graves' ophthalmopathy.

This clonotype was picked up many times. V usage is TRBV5-1 and J usage is TRBJ1-1; 7 bases map to TRBD1. The CDR3 is 14 amino acids. The junction had 7 bases not matched to a gene; V was cut back by 4 bases and J by 4 bases. Per germline, CDR1 SGHRS and CDR2 YFSETQ. The CDR3 loop is CASSTNRGGTEAFF. The CDR3 nucleotides read TGCGCCAGCAGCACTAACAGGGGAGGCACTGAAGCTTTCTTT. Complete variable domain (other parts from reference TRBV5-1 and TRBJ1-1): KAGVTQTPRYLIKTRGQQVTLSCSPISGHRSVSWYQQTPGQGLQFLFEYFSETQRNKGNFPGRFSGRQFSNSRSEMNVSTLELGDSALYLCASSTNRGGTEAFFGQGTRLTVV.

This clonotype was observed many times. The V gene is TRBV2, the J gene TRBJ2-3; 7 nucleotides match TRBD1. CDR1 and CDR2 from the germline V gene are SNHLY and FYNNEI. V gave up 6 bases and J gave up 1 base; unmatched junction bases: 10. The CDR3 consists of 16 residues. The CDR3 spells CASRAATGLGTDTQYF. The CDR3 region has the DNA TGTGCCAGCAGGGCAGCGACAGGGCTGGGCACAGATACGCAGTATTTT.